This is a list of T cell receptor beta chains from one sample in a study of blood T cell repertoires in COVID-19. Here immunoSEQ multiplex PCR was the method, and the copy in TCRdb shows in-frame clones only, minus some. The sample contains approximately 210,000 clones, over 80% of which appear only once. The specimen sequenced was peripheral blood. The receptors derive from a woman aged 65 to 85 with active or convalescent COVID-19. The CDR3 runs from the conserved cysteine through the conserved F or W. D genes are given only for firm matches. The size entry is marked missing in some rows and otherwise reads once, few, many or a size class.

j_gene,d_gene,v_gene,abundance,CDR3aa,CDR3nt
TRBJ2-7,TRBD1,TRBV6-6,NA,CASKPRSGDRGYEQYF,TGTGCCAGCAAACCCCGTAGTGGGGACAGAGGGTACGAGCAGTACTTC
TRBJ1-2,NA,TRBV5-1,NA,CASSLSTESNYGYTF,TGCGCCAGCAGCTTGTCGACAGAATCTAACTATGGCTACACCTTC
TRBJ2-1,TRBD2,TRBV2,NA,CASRRTSGRENEQFF,TGTGCCAGCAGGCGGACTAGCGGGAGGGAAAACGAGCAGTTCTTC
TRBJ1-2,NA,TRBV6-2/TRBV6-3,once,CASSYGGRPNGYGYTF,TGTGCCAGCAGTTACGGCGGAAGACCCAACGGCTATGGCTACACCTTC
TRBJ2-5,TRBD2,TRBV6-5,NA,CASSPGLAGGTTQYF,TGTGCCAGCAGTCCCGGACTAGCGGGGGGGACGACCCAGTACTTC
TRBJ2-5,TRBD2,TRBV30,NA,CAWARGTSGYQETQYF,TGTGCCTGGGCACGGGGGACTAGCGGGTACCAAGAGACCCAGTACTTC
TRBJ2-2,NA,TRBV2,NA,CASSSDTGELFF,TGTGCCAGCAGTTCTGACACCGGGGAGCTGTTTTTT
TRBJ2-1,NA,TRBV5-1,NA,CASSSQGHNEQFF,TGCGCCAGCAGCTCGCAGGGGCACAATGAGCAGTTCTTC
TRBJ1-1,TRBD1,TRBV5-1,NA,CASSSSTGRNTEAFF,TGCGCCAGCAGCTCCTCGACAGGGAGGAACACTGAAGCTTTCTTT
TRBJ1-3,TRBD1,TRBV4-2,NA,CASQKTGGPGNTIYF,TGTGCCAGCCAAAAGACAGGGGGCCCTGGAAACACCATATATTTT
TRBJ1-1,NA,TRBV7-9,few,CASSLIDSEAFF,TGTGCCAGCAGCTTAATTGACAGCGAAGCTTTCTTT
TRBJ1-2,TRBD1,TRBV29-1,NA,CSVEDRGWGTGASLDYGYTF,TGCAGCGTTGAAGATCGGGGTTGGGGGACAGGGGCCTCCCTGGACTATGGCTACACCTTC
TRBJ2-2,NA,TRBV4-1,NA,CASSQEMGTFNTGELFF,TGCGCCAGCAGCCAAGAAATGGGGACATTTAACACCGGGGAGCTGTTTTTT
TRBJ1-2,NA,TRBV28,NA,CATKRGNYGYTF,TGTGCCACAAAGCGGGGGAACTATGGCTACACCTTC
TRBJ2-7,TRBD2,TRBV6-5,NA,CASSYSWGGLQYEQYF,TGTGCCAGCAGTTACTCGTGGGGGGGACTACAGTACGAGCAGTACTTC
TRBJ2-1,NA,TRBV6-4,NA,CASSDLNLGGRHEQFF,TGTGCCAGCAGTGACCTTAATCTAGGCGGGCGTCATGAGCAGTTCTTC
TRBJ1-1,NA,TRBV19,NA,CASSMGGMNTEAFF,TGTGCCAGTAGTATGGGCGGGATGAACACTGAAGCTTTCTTT
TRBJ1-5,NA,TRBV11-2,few,CASSLDSNQPQHF,TGTGCCAGCAGTCTAGATAGCAATCAGCCCCAGCATTTT
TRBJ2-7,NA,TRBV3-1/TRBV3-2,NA,CASSQGAGAEQYF,TGTGCCAGCAGCCAAGGGGCCGGCGCTGAGCAGTACTTC
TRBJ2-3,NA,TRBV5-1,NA,CASSSLWDTQYF,TGCGCCAGCAGCTCTCTATGGGATACGCAGTATTTT
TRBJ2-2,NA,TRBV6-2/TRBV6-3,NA,CASSLPTGETITGELFF,TGTGCCAGCAGCCTACCGACAGGTGAAACTATCACCGGGGAGCTGTTTTTT
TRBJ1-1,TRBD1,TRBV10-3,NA,CAISSLYRGRDGDEAFF,TGTGCCATCAGCTCACTTTACAGGGGGAGGGACGGGGATGAAGCTTTCTTT
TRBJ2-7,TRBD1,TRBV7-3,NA,CASSLWTGNPYEQYF,TGTGCCAGCAGCCTCTGGACAGGCAACCCCTACGAGCAGTACTTC
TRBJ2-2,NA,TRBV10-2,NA,CASQLGVTGELFF,TGCGCCAGCCAACTAGGCGTCACCGGGGAGCTGTTTTTT
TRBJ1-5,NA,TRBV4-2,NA,CASSQDPRGGFDSNQPQHF,TGTGCCAGCAGCCAAGATCCCCGCGGGGGGTTTGATAGCAATCAGCCCCAGCATTTT